A single sample gave rise to the 3 T cell receptor beta chains below, sequenced in a study of cytomegalovirus exposure and HLA in healthy donors. Researchers ran the PCR with 60 Vbeta and 13 Jbeta primers. Sequenced by immunoSEQ multiplex PCR; TCRdb stores in-frame clones only, minus some. The sample lists about 160,000 clones; 70% to 90% were seen once. What was sequenced was PBMCs. The receptors derive from a woman younger than 45 in good health and CMV-seronegative.

The genes are TRBV4-3 and TRBJ1-4; the D is unclear. Trimming took off 5 bases at V and 7 bases at J, with 17 bases between the two ends. The CDR3 runs 15 residues. The germline CDR1 and CDR2 sequences are LGHNA and YSLEER. This CDR3 is CASSWRTDGSEKLFF. Here the CDR3 DNA reads TGCGCCAGCAGCTGGCGGACGGACGGGAGTGAAAAACTGTTTTTT.

The chain has TRBV14 and TRBJ1-4; D unresolved. Germline V lookup: CDR1 SGHDN, CDR2 FVKESK. Trimming removed 4 bases from V and 5 bases from J, with 20 bases in between. CDR3 length: 17 amino acids. CDR3 in DNA: TGTGCCAGCAGCCCCGGATGGAAAGCCTCCGGGAATGAAAAACTGTTTTTT. Translation gives CASSPGWKASGNEKLFF. The variable domain in full, with the rest retrieved from reference TRBV14 and TRBJ1-4, is EAGVTQFPSHSVIEKGQTVTLRCDPISGHDNLYWYRRVMGKEIKFLLHFVKESKQDESGMPNNRFLAERTGGTYSTLKVQPAELEDSGVYFCASSPGWKASGNEKLFFGSGTQLSVL.

For the CDR3, the DNA is TGTGCCAGCAGCCAACTGGGGACTAGCGTCTACGAGCAGTACTTC. Translation gives CASSQLGTSVYEQYF. The rearrangement joins TRBV14 to TRBJ2-7, with 10 positions matching TRBD2. The CDR3 has 15 residues. The germline V gene encodes CDR1 SGHDN and CDR2 FVKESK. J lost 3 bases, V lost 2 bases, and 4 bases had no gene match.